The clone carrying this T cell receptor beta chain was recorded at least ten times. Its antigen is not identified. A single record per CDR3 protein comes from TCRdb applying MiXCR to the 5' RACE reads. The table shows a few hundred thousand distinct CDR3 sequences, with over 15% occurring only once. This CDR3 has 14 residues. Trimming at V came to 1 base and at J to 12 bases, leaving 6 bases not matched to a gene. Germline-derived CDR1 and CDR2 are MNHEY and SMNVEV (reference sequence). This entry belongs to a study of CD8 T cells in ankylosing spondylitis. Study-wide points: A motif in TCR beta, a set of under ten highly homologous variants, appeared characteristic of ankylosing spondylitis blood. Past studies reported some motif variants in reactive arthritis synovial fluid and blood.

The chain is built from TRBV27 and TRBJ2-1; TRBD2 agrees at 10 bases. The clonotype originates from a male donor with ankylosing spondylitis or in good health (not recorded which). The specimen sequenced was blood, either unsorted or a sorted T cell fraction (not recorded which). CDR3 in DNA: TGTGCCAGCAGTTTATTTCCTAGCGGGAGTGGGCAGTTCTTC. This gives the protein CASSLFPSGSGQFF.